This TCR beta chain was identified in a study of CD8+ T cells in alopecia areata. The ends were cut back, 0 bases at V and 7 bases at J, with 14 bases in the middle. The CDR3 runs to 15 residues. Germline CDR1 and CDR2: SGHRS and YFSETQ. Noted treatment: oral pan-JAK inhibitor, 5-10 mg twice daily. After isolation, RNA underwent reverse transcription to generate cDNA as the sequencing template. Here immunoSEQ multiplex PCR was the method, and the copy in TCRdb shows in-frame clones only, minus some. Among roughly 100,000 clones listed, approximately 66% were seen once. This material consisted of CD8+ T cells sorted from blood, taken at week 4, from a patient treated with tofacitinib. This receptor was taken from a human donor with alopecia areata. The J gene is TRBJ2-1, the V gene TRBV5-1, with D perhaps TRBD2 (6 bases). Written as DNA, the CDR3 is TGCGCCAGCAGCTTGGTGGGAGGCTCGAGGAATGAGCAGTTCTTC. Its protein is CASSLVGGSRNEQFF.